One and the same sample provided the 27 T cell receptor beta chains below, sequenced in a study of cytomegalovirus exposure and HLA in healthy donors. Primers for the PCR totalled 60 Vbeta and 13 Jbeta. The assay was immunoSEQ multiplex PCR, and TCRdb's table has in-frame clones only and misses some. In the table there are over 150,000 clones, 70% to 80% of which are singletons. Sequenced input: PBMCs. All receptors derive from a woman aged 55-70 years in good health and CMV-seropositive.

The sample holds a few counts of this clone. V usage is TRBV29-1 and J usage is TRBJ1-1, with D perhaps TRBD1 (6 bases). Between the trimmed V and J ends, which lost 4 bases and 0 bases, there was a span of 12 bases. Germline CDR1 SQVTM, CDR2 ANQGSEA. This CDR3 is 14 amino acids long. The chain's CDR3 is CSVARTAMNTEAFF. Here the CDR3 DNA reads TGCAGCGTTGCGAGGACAGCTATGAACACTGAAGCTTTCTTT.

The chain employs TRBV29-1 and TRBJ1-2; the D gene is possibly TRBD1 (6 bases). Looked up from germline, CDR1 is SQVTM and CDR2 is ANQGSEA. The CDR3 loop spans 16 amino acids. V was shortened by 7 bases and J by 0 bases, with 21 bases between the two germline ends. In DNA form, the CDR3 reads TGCAGCGCAACGGGAGGGGGTGTGAGCCCTAACTATGGCTACACCTTC. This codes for CSATGGGVSPNYGYTF.

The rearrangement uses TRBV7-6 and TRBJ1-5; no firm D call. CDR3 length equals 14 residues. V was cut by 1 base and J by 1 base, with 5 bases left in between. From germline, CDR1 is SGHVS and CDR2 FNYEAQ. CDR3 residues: CASSLGRSNQPQHF. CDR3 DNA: TGTGCCAGCAGCTTAGGTAGAAGCAATCAGCCCCAGCATTTT. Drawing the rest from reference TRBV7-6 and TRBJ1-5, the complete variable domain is GAGVSQSPRYKVTKRGQDVALRCDPISGHVSLYWYRQALGQGPEFLTYFNYEAQQDKSGLPNDRFSAERPEGSISTLTIQRTEQRDSAMYRCASSLGRSNQPQHFGDGTRLSIL.

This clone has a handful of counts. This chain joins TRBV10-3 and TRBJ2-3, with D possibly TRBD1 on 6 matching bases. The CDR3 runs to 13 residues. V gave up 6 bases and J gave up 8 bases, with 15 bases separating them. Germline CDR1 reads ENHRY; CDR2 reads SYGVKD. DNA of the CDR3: TGTGCCATCAGCCTCACAGGGAGTAGTACGCAGTATTTT. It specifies CAISLTGSSTQYF.

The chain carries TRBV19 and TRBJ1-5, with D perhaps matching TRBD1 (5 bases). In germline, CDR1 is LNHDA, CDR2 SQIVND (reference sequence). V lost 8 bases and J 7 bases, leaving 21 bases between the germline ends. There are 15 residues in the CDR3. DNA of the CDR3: TGTGCCAGTCGCCGGGTCTCAGGGTCAAGCCAGCCCCAGCATTTT. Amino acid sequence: CASRRVSGSSQPQHF.

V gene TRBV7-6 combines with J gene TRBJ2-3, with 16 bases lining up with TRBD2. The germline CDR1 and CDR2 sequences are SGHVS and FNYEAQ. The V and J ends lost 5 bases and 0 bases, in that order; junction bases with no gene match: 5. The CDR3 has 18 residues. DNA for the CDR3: TGTGCCAGCAGCCACGGGACTAGCGGGAGGGCTAGCACAGATACGCAGTATTTT. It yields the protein CASSHGTSGRASTDTQYF.

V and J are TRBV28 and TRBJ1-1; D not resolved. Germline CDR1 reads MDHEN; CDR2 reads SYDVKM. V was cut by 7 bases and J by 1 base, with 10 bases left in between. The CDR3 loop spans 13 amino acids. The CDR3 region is CASTGTPNTEAFF. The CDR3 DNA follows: TGTGCCAGCACCGGTACCCCGAACACTGAAGCTTTCTTT.

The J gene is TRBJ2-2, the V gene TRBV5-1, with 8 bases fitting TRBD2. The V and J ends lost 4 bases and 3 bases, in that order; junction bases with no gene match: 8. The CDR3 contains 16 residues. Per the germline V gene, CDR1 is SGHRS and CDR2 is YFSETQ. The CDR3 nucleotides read TGCGCCAGCAGCCCCCCGGGAGGGCAGTACACCGGGGAGCTGTTTTTT. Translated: CASSPPGGQYTGELFF. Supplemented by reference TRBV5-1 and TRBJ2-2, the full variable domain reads KAGVTQTPRYLIKTRGQQVTLSCSPISGHRSVSWYQQTPGQGLQFLFEYFSETQRNKGNFPGRFSGRQFSNSRSEMNVSTLELGDSALYLCASSPPGGQYTGELFFGEGSRLTVL.

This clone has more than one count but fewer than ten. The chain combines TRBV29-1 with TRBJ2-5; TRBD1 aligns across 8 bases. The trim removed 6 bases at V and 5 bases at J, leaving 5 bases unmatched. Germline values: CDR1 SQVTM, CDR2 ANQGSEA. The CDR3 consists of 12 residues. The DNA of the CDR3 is TGCAGCGTCCGACAGGGGAGGGAGACCCAGTACTTC. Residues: CSVRQGRETQYF.

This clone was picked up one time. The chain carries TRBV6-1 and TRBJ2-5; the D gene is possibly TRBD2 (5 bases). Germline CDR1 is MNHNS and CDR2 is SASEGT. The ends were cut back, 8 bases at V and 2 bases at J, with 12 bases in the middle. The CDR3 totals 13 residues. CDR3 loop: CASGLSRQETQYF. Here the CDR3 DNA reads TGTGCCAGCGGACTCTCGAGGCAAGAGACCCAGTACTTC.

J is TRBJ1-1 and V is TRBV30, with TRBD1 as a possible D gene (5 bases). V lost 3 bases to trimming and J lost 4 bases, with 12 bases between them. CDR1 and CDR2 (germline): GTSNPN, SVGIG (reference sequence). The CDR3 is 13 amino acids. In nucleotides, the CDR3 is TGTGCCTGGAGCTACAGGTTAGGCACTGAAGCTTTCTTT. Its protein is CAWSYRLGTEAFF.

CDR3 sequence reads: CAISESAVNTEAFF. The CDR3 DNA sequence: TGTGCCATCAGTGAGTCGGCGGTGAACACTGAAGCTTTCTTT. V usage is TRBV10-3 and J usage is TRBJ1-1; D is ambiguous. The CDR3 length is 14 residues. Between the trimmed V and J ends, which lost 0 bases and 0 bases, there was a span of 5 bases. The germline V gene has CDR1 ENHRY and CDR2 SYGVKD.

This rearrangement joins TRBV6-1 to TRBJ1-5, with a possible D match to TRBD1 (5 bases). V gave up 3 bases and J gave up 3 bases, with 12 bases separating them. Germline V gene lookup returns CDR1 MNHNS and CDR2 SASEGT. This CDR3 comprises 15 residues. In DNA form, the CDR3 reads TGTGCCAGCAGTGAGGTAGGGGCAAACAATCAGCCCCAGCATTTT. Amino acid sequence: CASSEVGANNQPQHF.

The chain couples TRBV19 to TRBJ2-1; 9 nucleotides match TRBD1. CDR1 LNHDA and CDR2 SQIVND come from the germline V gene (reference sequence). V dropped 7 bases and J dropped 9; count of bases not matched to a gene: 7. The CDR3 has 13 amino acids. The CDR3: CASKTGQGGEQFF. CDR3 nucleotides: TGTGCCAGTAAGACGGGACAGGGCGGTGAGCAGTTCTTC.

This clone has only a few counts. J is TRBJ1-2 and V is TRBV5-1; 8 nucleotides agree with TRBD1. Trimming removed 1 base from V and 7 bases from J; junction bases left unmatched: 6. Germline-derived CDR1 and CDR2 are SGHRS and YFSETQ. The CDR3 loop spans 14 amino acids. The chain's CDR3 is CASSLSQGGGGYTF. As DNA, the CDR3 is TGCGCCAGCAGCTTGTCACAGGGGGGAGGTGGCTACACCTTC.

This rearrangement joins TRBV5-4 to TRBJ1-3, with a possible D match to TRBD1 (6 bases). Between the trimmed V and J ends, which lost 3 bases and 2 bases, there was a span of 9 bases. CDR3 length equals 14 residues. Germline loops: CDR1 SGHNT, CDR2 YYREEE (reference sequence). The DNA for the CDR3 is TGTGCCAGCAGCTCTCGGGACACTGGAAACACCATATATTTT. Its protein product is CASSSRDTGNTIYF.

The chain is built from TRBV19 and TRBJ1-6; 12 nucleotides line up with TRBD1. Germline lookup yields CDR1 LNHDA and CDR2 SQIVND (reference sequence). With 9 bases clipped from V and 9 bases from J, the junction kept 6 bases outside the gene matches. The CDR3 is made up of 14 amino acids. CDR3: CASLGQGASSPLHF. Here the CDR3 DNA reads TGTGCCAGCCTGGGACAGGGGGCGAGTTCACCCCTCCACTTT. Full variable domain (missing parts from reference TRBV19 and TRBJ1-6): DGGITQSPKYLFRKEGQNVTLSCEQNLNHDAMYWYRQDPGQGLRLIYYSQIVNDFQKGDIAEGYSVSREKKESFPLTVTSAQKNPTAFYLCASLGQGASSPLHFGNGTRLTVT.

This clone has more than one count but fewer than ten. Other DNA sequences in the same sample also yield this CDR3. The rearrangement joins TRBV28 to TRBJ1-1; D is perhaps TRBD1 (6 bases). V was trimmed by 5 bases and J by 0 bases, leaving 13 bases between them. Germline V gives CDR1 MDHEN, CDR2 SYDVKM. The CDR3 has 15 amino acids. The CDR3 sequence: CASSPPDSMNTEAFF. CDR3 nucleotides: TGTGCCAGCAGTCCACCGGACAGCATGAACACTGAAGCTTTCTTT.

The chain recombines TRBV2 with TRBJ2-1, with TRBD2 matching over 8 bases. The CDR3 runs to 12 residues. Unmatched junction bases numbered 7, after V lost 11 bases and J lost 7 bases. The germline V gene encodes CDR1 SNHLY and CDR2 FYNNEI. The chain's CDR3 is CARGGAGNEQFF. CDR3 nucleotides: TGTGCCCGGGGGGGGGCAGGGAATGAGCAGTTCTTC.

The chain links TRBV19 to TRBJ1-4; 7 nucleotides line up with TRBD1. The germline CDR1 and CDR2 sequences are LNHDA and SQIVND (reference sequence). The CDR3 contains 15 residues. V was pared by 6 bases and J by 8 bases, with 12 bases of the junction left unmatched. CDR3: CASRGDRVGKEKLFF. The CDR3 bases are TGTGCCAGTAGGGGTGACAGGGTCGGCAAGGAAAAACTGTTTTTT.

CDR3 in amino acids: CASSELPEIEQYF. The CDR3 DNA sequence: TGTGCCAGCAGTGAATTGCCCGAGATCGAGCAGTACTTC. V gene TRBV2 combines with J gene TRBJ2-7; D gene uncertain. The germline V gene has CDR1 SNHLY and CDR2 FYNNEI. V dropped 2 bases and J dropped 6 bases, with 11 bases sitting between them. This CDR3 contains 13 residues. The full variable domain, with the rest looked up from reference TRBV2 and TRBJ2-7, is EPEVTQTPSHQVTQMGQEVILRCVPISNHLYFYWYRQILGQKVEFLVSFYNNEISEKSEIFDDQFSVERPDGSNFTLKIRSTKLEDSAMYFCASSELPEIEQYFGPGTRLTVT.

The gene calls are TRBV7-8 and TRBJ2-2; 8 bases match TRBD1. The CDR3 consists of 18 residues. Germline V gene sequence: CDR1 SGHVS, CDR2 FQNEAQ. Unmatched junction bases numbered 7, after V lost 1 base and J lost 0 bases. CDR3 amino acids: CASSLVGLTGANTGELFF. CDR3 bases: TGTGCCAGCAGCTTAGTAGGTTTGACAGGGGCGAACACCGGGGAGCTGTTTTTT.

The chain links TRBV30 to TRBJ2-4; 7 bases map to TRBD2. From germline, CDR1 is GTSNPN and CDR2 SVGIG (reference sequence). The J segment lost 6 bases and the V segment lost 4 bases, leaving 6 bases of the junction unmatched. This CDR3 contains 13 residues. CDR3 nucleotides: TGTGCCTGGAAACGACTAGCCGTAAACATTCAGTACTTC. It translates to CAWKRLAVNIQYF.

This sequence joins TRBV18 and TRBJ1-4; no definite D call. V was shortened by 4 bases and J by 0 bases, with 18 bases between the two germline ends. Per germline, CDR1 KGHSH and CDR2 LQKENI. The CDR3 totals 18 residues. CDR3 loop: CASSLSTPIPSTNEKLFF. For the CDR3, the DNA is TGTGCCAGCTCACTTTCCACACCGATACCATCAACTAATGAAAAACTGTTTTTT.

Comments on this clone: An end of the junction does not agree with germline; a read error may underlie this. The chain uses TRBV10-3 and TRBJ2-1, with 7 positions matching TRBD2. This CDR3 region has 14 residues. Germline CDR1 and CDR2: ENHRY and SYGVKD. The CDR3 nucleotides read TGTGCCATCAGTGTTCCGGGGGGTTTGAATGAGCAGCTCTTC. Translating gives CAISVPGGLNEQLF.

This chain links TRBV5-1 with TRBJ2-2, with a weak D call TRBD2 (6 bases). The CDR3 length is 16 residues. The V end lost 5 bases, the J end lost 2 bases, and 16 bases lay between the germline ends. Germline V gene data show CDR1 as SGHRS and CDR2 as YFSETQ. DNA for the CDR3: TGCGCCAGCAGTAGGTCGGGACTTCTAAACACCGGGGAGCTGTTTTTT. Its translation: CASSRSGLLNTGELFF.

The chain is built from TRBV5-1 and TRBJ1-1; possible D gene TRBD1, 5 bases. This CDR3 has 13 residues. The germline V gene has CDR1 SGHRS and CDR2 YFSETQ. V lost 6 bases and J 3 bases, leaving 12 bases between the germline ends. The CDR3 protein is CASNIGVDTEAFF. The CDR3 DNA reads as TGCGCCAGCAATATAGGGGTGGACACTGAAGCTTTCTTT. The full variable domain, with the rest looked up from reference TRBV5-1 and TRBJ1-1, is KAGVTQTPRYLIKTRGQQVTLSCSPISGHRSVSWYQQTPGQGLQFLFEYFSETQRNKGNFPGRFSGRQFSNSRSEMNVSTLELGDSALYLCASNIGVDTEAFFGQGTRLTVV.